This T cell receptor (beta chain) emerged from a study of blood T cell repertoires in COVID-19. Turning to the study itself: From T cells, B-cell-depleted T cells, or PBMCs came the material, which was cDNA or gDNA.

Repertoires were generated with immunoSEQ multiplex PCR, while TCRdb's copy carries only in-frame clones and drops some. The repertoire holds around 200,000 clones, with about four fifths as singletons. The V gene's germline CDR1 is SGHVS and CDR2 FNYEAQ. V dropped 1 base and J dropped 4 bases, with 10 bases sitting between them. The CDR3 contains 14 residues. Sequenced input: peripheral blood. The clonotype was recovered from a man aged 45 to 65 with active or convalescent COVID-19. This rearrangement joins TRBV7-6 to TRBJ2-5; D may be TRBD1 (5 bases). The CDR3 DNA sequence: TGTGCCAGCAGCTTAGAGTTAAGGGGAGAGACCCAGTACTTC. Amino acids: CASSLELRGETQYF.